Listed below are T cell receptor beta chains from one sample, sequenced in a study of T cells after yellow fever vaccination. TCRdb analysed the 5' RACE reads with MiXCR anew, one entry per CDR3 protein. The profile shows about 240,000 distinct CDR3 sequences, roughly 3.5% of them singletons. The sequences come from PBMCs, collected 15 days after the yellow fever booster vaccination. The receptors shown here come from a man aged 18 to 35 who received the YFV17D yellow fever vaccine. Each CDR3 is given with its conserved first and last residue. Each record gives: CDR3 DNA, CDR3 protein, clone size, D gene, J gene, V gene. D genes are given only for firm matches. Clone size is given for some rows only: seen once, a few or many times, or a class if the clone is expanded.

CDR3nt: TGTGCCAGCAGCTCCCTCGGGAGAAGAGACTACGAGCAGTACTTC
CDR3aa: CASSSLGRRDYEQYF
abundance: many
d_gene: .
j_gene: TRBJ2-7
v_gene: TRBV11-2

CDR3nt: TGCGCCAGCAGCTTGGGTTTGCGCAATCAGCCCCAGCATTTT
CDR3aa: CASSLGLRNQPQHF
abundance: many
d_gene: .
j_gene: TRBJ1-5
v_gene: TRBV5-1

CDR3nt: TGCAGTGCCCCGGGACGGCCGAATGAAAAACTGTTTTTT
CDR3aa: CSAPGRPNEKLFF
abundance: many
d_gene: .
j_gene: TRBJ1-4
v_gene: TRBV20-1

CDR3nt: TGTGCCAGCAGTTTTCGGGGGGAGCAGCCCCAGCATTTT
CDR3aa: CASSFRGEQPQHF
abundance: many
d_gene: .
j_gene: TRBJ1-5
v_gene: TRBV27

CDR3nt: TGTGCCAGCAGTTACTTGACAGGGGACTCTGGGGCCAACGTCCTGACTTTC
CDR3aa: CASSYLTGDSGANVLTF
abundance: many
d_gene: TRBD1
j_gene: TRBJ2-6
v_gene: TRBV6-5

CDR3nt: TGCAGCGCGGGACACCAGACCGGCTACACCTTC
CDR3aa: CSAGHQTGYTF
abundance: many
d_gene: .
j_gene: TRBJ1-2
v_gene: TRBV29-1

CDR3nt: TGCAGCGTTGCGCGGGAGGTTACCAATGAGCAGTTCTTC
CDR3aa: CSVAREVTNEQFF
abundance: .
d_gene: TRBD2
j_gene: TRBJ2-1
v_gene: TRBV29-1

CDR3nt: TGTGCCAGCAGCTTAGGACAGACAGGGCCGCCGCGGGGCTACACCTTC
CDR3aa: CASSLGQTGPPRGYTF
abundance: .
d_gene: TRBD1
j_gene: TRBJ1-2
v_gene: TRBV11-2

CDR3nt: TGCGCCAGCAGCCAAGCAAGGGGAACAGATACGCAGTATTTT
CDR3aa: CASSQARGTDTQYF
abundance: many
d_gene: .
j_gene: TRBJ2-3
v_gene: TRBV4-3

CDR3nt: TGTGCCACCACGGAGGGCAGGGGAGAGACCCAGTACTTC
CDR3aa: CATTEGRGETQYF
abundance: many
d_gene: .
j_gene: TRBJ2-5
v_gene: TRBV15